This T cell receptor (beta chain) was identified during a study of human CD8 memory T cell subsets. Turning to this clonotype: Its target is not known.

Study-level findings and limits: This study sequenced only the T cell receptor beta chains and no others. Chao1 estimates suggested higher diversity in stem-like memory T cells than in precursor exhausted T cells.

Libraries of TCR beta chains were produced by 5' RACE (UMI-labeled). Each CDR3 protein gets one entry in TCRdb, which reprocessed the 5' RACE reads and gives no DNA. The listing contains thousands of distinct CDR3 sequences. The authors identified stem-like memory CD8+ T cells (TSTEM) as CCR7+ PD-1- TIGIT-. The clonotype originates from a human donor in good health. Sequencing was performed on CD8+ stem-like memory T cells (TSCM and TCM) sorted from PBMCs. Indicated subset: stem-like memory CD8 T cells (TSTEM), CCR7+ PD-1- TIGIT-.

The CDR3 sequence: CASSPPGGRAEAFF. This sequence joins TRBV12-3 or TRBV12-4 and TRBJ1-1; the D gene TCRdb calls, TRBD1, cannot be checked with no DNA. The CDR3 runs to 14 residues.